This T cell receptor (beta chain) is from a study of shared clonotypes between healthy human individuals. Study as a whole: Each donor's CD4 naive and CD4 memory cells filled three plates apiece, CD8 naive two, and CD8 memory one. Study outcomes and limitations: With few donors, the genetic and exposure-history diversity represented was limited.

From germline, CDR1 is SGHTA and CDR2 FQGNSA. The CDR3 runs to 14 residues. After removal of 3 bases from V and 6 bases from J, the junction contained 7 bases not matched to a gene. For every subset, genomic DNA was evenly distributed across several immunoSEQ plates. The data were produced by immunoSEQ multiplex PCR, yet TCRdb's version contains in-frame clones alone and is incomplete. The sample includes about 2.4 million clones, roughly 93% seen only once; the top ten take approximately 0.35%. A word on this clone: Its antigen remains unknown.

It was into CD45RA+ naive and CD45RA-negative memory subsets that the CD4+ cells were split. V gene TRBV7-2 combines with J gene TRBJ1-2; 7 nucleotides agree with TRBD1. The TCR was taken from a man between 18 and 29 years old in good health. Some clones in this sample may be carry-over from other donors' samples. Sequenced material: naive CD4+ T cells from PBMCs. Subset denoted: CD45RA+ positively selected. CDR3: CASSFGQGEDGYTF. CDR3 nucleotides: TGTGCCAGCAGCTTCGGGCAGGGGGAGGATGGCTACACCTTC.